This TCR beta chain was documented in a study of blood T cell repertoires in COVID-19. In the study overall: From T cells, B-cell-depleted T cells, or PBMCs came the material, which was cDNA or gDNA.

With regard to this clone: Other DNA variants within this sample encode the same CDR3.

The germline gives CDR1 LNHDA, CDR2 SQIVND (reference sequence). The CDR3 consists of 13 residues. Trimming pared 1 base from V and 5 bases from J, leaving 8 bases between. Sequencing was performed with immunoSEQ multiplex PCR; in TCRdb, only in-frame clones are kept and a portion is missing. In the table there are some 49,000 clones, about 85% of which are singletons. Sequencing used peripheral blood. This rearrangement joins TRBV19 to TRBJ2-5; D possibly corresponds to TRBD2 (6 bases). This TCR was recovered from a human donor in a cohort sampled during active COVID-19. The CDR3 nucleotides read TGTGCCAGTAGTATAGCGGGAGTGGAGACCCAGTACTTC. Translated, it gives CASSIAGVETQYF. The complete variable domain, with remaining parts taken from reference TRBV19 and TRBJ2-5, reads DGGITQSPKYLFRKEGQNVTLSCEQNLNHDAMYWYRQDPGQGLRLIYYSQIVNDFQKGDIAEGYSVSREKKESFPLTVTSAQKNPTAFYLCASSIAGVETQYFGPGTRLLVL.